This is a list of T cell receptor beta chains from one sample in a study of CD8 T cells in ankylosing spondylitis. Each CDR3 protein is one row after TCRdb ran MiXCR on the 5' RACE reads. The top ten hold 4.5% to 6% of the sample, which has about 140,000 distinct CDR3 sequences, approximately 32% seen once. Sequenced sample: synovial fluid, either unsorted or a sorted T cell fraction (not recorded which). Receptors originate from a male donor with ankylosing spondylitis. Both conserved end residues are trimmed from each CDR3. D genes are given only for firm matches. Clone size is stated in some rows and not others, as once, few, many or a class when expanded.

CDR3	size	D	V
ASSGLGDTQY	NA	NA	TRBV6-1
ASTPGQGARDTEAF	NA	TRBD1	TRBV5-1
ASSGYRGTEAF	many	TRBD1	TRBV7-9
ASSDRAGEKLF	few	TRBD1	TRBV5-1
ASSLRQGSTEAF	many	TRBD1	TRBV5-1
ASSLAPLVGLDGNEQF	few	NA	TRBV7-2
ASSPGGERGFRHTGELF	NA	TRBD2	TRBV12-3/TRBV12-4
SARRRQGDYGYT	many	TRBD1	TRBV20-1
ASSFGLGADTQY	NA	NA	TRBV5-1
ASSRQGADTEAF	many	TRBD1	TRBV12-3/TRBV12-4
ASSHDINYGYT	NA	NA	TRBV7-2
ASSLGEGGGNTIY	NA	NA	TRBV12-3/TRBV12-4
ASSLDRVNYGYT	NA	TRBD1	TRBV5-5
ASSQSRTGAF	few	NA	TRBV3-1
ASSFVDLNYEQY	many	NA	TRBV7-9
ASGGQGAGEQF	many	TRBD1	TRBV9
ASSSPGLYEQY	NA	NA	TRBV7-2
SAGLGGTEAF	many	NA	TRBV20-1
SADSGSAKAF	many	NA	TRBV29-1
ASSLAPTSTDTQY	few	NA	TRBV7-2
ATSRDRASSQETQY	NA	NA	TRBV15
ATSIVLAGGGEQF	many	TRBD2	TRBV15